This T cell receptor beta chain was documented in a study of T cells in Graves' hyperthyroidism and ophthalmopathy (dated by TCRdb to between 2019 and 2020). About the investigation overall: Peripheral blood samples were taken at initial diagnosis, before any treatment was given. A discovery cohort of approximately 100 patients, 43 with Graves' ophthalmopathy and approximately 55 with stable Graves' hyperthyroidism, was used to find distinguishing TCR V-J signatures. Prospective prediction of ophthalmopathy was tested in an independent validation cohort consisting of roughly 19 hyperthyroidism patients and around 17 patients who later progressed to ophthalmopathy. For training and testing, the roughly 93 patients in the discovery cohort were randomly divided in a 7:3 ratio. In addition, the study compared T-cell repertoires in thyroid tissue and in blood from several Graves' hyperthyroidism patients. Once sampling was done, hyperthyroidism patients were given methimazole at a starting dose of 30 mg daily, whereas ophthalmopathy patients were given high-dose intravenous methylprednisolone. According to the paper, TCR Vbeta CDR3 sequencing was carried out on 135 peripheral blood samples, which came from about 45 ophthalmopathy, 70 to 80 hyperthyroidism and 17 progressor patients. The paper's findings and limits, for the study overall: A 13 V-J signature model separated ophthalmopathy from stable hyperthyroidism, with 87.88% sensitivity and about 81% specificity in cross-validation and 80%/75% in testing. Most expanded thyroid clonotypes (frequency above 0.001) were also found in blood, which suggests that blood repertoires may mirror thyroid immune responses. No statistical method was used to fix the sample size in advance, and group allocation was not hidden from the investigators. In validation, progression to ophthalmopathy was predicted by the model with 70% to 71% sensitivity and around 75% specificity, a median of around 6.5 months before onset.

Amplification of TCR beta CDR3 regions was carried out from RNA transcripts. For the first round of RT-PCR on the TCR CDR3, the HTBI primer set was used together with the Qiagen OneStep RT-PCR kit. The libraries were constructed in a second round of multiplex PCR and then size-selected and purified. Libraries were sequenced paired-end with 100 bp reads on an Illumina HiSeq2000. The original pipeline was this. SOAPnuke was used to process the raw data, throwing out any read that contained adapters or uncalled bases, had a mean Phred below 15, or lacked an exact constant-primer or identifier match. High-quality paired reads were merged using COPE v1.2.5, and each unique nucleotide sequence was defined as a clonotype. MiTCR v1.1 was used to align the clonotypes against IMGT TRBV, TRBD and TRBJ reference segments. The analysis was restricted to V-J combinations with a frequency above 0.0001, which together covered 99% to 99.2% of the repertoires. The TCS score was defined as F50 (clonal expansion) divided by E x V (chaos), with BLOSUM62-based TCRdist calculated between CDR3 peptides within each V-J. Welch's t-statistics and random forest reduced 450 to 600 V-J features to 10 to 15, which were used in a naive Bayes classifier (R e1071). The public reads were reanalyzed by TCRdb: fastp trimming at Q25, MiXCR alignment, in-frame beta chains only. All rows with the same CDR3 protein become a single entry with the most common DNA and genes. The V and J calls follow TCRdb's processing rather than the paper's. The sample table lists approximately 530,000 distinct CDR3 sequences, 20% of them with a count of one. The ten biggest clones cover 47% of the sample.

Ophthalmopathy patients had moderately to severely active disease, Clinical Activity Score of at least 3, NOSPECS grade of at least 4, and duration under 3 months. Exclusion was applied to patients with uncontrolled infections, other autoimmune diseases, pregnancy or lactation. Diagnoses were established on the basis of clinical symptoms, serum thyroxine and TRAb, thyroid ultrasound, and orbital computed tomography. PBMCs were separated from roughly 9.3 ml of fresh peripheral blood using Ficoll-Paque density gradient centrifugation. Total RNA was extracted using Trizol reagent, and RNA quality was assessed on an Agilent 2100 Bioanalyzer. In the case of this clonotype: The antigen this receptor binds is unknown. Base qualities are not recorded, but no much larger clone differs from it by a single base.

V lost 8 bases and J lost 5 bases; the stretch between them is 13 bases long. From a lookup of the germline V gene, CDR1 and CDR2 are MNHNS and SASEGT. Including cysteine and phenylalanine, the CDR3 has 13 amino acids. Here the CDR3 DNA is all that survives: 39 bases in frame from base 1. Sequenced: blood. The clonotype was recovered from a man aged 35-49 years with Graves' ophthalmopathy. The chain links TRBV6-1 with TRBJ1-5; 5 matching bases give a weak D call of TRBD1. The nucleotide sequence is TGTGCCAGCCAGGTTGGGGGAGATCAGCCCCAGCATTTT. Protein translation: CASQVGGDQPQHF.